A selection of T cell receptor beta chains follows, all from one sample in a study of long-term antiretroviral therapy in people with HIV. Clones were sequenced by immunoSEQ multiplex PCR, and TCRdb holds only the in-frame ones, with some missing. The table shows over 30,000 clones, with approximately 90% occurring only once. This sample comprised unsorted PBMCs, obtained 1.1 years after starting antiretroviral therapy. These receptors came from a man in his late teens or twenties with HIV. Each CDR3 is given with its conserved first and last residue. A D gene is named only where the DNA matches it firmly. Clone size is stated in some rows and not others, as once, few, many or a class when expanded.

length	V	D	size	J	DNA	CDR3
15	TRBV10-1	-	-	TRBJ2-7	TGCGCCAGCAGTGAGTCCCTTGCGGGACTCTACGAGCAGTACTTC	CASSESLAGLYEQYF
17	TRBV19	TRBD1	-	TRBJ2-1	TGTGCCAGTAGTATAGCATCGGGACAGCGGTACTACAATGAGCAGTTCTTC	CASSIASGQRYYNEQFF
15	TRBV9	-	-	TRBJ2-2	TGTGCCAGCAGCGTAGCACCCAGTGGGGCCGGGGAGCTGTTTTTT	CASSVAPSGAGELFF
10	TRBV6-6	-	-	TRBJ1-2	TGTGCCAGCAGTTTATATGGCTACACCTTC	CASSLYGYTF
16	TRBV5-1	-	-	TRBJ1-6	TGCGCCAGCAGCGCAGAGGGGTCCTCCTATAATTCACCCCTCCACTTT	CASSAEGSSYNSPLHF
12	TRBV6-5	TRBD1	-	TRBJ1-4	TGTGCCAGCAGCACCCTGACAGGGACACTGTTTTTT	CASSTLTGTLFF
14	TRBV6-1	-	-	TRBJ2-7	TGTGCCAGCAGCCACGGACAGCCCGGCTACGAGCAGTACTTC	CASSHGQPGYEQYF
13	TRBV5-6	TRBD1	-	TRBJ1-2	TGTGCCAGCAGCCTGGGGACAGGGAGGGGCTACACCTTC	CASSLGTGRGYTF
15	TRBV23-1	TRBD1	-	TRBJ1-3	TGCGCCAGCAGTCAATCGGACAGGGCTGGAAACACCATATATTTT	CASSQSDRAGNTIYF
11	TRBV5-1	-	once	TRBJ2-5	TGCGCCAGCAGCTTGGAAGAGACCCAGTACTTC	CASSLEETQYF
14	TRBV6-5	-	-	TRBJ2-7	TGTGCCAGCAGTTCCCCAGGGGAAAGAGGGGAGCAGTACTTC	CASSSPGERGEQYF
15	TRBV7-6	-	-	TRBJ2-7	TGTGCCAGCAGCTTCGGCGGGGCGACCTCCTACGAGCAGTACTTC	CASSFGGATSYEQYF
12	TRBV7-3	-	few	TRBJ2-2	TGTGCCAGCAGCTCCAGTGGCGGGGAGCTGTTTTTT	CASSSSGGELFF
12	TRBV7-9	-	-	TRBJ2-7	TGTGCCACCAGTACGGGGGCCTGGGAGCAGTACTTC	CATSTGAWEQYF
15	TRBV5-6	TRBD1	-	TRBJ2-7	TGTGCCAGCAGCCAGGCCGGGACAGGAGCCTACGAGCAGTACTTC	CASSQAGTGAYEQYF
17	TRBV4-3	TRBD1	-	TRBJ2-1	TGCGCCAGCAGCCAACAACCGGGACAGGGGGTGGGCAATGAGCAGTTCTTC	CASSQQPGQGVGNEQFF
16	TRBV21-1	-	-	TRBJ1-6	TGTGCCAGCAGCAAAGAGGAGGGACAGGCCAATTCACCCCTCCACTTT	CASSKEEGQANSPLHF
15	TRBV2	TRBD1	once	TRBJ2-5	TGTGCCAGCAGGCAGGACAGGGGAGGCCAAGAGACCCAGTACTTC	CASRQDRGGQETQYF
15	TRBV30	TRBD1	-	TRBJ1-1	TGTGCCTGGAGTGTAGGCGGGACAGTGAACACTGAAGCTTTCTTT	CAWSVGGTVNTEAFF
12	TRBV15	-	-	TRBJ2-1	TGTGCCACCAGCAGAGATGTCAATGAGCAGTTCTTC	CATSRDVNEQFF
16	TRBV11-2	TRBD1	-	TRBJ1-2	TGTGCCAGCAACCATATGACAGGGCCTACTAACTATGGCTACACCTTC	CASNHMTGPTNYGYTF
13	TRBV7-9	-	few	TRBJ2-3	TGTGCCAGCAGCCCACGTGGACCAGATACGCAGTATTTT	CASSPRGPDTQYF
15	TRBV7-9	-	medium-sized	TRBJ1-6	TGTGCCAGCAGCCCTACCGACCAGTGGGATTCACCCCTCCACTTT	CASSPTDQWDSPLHF
17	TRBV4-1	-	-	TRBJ1-6	TGCGCCAGCAGCCACGTAGTACAGGGTATAGATAATTCACCCCTCCACTTT	CASSHVVQGIDNSPLHF
11	TRBV29-1	TRBD1	-	TRBJ2-1	TGCAGCGTTCGGGACAGGAATGAGCAGTTCTTC	CSVRDRNEQFF